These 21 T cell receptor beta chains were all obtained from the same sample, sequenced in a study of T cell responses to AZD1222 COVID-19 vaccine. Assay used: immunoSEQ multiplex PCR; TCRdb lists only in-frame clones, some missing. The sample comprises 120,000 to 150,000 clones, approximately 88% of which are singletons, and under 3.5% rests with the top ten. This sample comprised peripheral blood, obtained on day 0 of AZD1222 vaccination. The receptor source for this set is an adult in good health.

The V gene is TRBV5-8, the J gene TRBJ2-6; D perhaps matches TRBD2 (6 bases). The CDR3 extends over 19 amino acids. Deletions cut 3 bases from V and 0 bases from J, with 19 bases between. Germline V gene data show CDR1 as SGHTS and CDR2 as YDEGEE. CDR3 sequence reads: CASSSQPGLLNSGANVLTF. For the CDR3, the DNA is TGTGCCAGCAGCTCTCAGCCGGGACTCCTGAACTCTGGGGCCAACGTCCTGACTTTC.

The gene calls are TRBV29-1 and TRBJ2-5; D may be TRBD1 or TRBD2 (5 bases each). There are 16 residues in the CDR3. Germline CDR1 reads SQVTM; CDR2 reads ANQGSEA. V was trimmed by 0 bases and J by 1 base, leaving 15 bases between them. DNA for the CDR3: TGCAGCGTTGAAGATGAGGGGTTAAGGGGCCAAGAGACCCAGTACTTC. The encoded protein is CSVEDEGLRGQETQYF.

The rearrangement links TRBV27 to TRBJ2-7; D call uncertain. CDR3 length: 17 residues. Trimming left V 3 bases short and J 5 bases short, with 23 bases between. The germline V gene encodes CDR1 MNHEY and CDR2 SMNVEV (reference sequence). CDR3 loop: CASSFSSLLWQAHEQYF. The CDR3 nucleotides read TGTGCCAGCAGTTTTTCCTCCCTCCTATGGCAGGCCCACGAGCAGTACTTC.

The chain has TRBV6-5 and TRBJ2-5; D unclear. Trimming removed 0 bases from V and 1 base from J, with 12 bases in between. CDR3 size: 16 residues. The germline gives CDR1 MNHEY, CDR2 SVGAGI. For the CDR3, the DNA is TGTGCCAGCAGTTACTCCTGGGGAAAAAGCCAAGAGACCCAGTACTTC. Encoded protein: CASSYSWGKSQETQYF.

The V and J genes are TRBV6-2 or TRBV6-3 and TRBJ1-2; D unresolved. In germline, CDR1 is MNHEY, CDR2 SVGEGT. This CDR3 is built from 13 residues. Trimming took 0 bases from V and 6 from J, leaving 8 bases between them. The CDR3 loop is CASSYSATNGYTF. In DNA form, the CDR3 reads TGTGCCAGCAGTTACTCGGCCACTAATGGCTACACCTTC.

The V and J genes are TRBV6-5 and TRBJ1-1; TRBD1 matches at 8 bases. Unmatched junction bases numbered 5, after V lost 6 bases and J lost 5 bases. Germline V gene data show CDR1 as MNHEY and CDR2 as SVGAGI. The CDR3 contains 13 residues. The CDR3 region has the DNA TGTGCCAGCAGAAACAGGGGGATGACTGAAGCTTTCTTT. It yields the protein CASRNRGMTEAFF.

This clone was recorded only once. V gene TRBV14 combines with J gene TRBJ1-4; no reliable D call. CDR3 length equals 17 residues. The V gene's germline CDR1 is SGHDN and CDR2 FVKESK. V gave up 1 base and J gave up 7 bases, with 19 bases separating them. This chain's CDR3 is CASSQVVPARSGEKLFF. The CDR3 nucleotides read TGTGCCAGCAGCCAAGTAGTCCCTGCCAGGAGCGGTGAAAAACTGTTTTTT.

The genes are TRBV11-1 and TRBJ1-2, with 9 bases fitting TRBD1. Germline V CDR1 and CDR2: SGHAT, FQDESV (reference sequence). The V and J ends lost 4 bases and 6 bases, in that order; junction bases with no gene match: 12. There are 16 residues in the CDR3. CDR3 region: CASSSPYRTGGDGYTF. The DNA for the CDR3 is TGTGCCAGCAGCTCCCCGTATCGTACAGGGGGCGATGGCTACACCTTC.

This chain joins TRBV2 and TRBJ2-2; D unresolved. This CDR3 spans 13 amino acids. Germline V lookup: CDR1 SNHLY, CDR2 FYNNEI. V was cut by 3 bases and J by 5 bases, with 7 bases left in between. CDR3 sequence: CASSDQPTGELFF. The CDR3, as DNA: TGTGCCAGCAGTGACCAGCCTACCGGGGAGCTGTTTTTT.

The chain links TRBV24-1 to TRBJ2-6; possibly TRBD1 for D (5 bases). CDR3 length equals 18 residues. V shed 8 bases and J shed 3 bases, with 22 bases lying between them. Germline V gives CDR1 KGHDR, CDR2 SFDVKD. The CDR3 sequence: CATIADGQGLIGANVLTF. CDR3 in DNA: TGTGCCACCATCGCCGACGGGCAGGGATTGATTGGGGCCAACGTCCTGACTTTC.

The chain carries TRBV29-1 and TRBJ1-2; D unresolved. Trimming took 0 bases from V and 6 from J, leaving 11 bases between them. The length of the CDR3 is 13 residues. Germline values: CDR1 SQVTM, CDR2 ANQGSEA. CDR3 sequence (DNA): TGCAGCGTTGAAGAGATAGGGATGCATGGCTACACCTTC. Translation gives CSVEEIGMHGYTF.

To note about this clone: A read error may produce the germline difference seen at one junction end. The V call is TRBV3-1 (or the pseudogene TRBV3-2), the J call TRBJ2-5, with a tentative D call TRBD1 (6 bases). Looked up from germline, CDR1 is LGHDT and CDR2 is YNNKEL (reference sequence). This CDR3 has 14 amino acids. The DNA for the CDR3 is TGTGCCAGCAGCCCCCGACAGGTAAAAGAGTCCCAGTACTTC. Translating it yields CASSPRQVKESQYF.

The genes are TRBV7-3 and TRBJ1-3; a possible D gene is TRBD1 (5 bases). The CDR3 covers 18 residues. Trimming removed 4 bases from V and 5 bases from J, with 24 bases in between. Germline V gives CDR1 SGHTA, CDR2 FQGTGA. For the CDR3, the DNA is TGTGCCAGCAGCTGGAAATTGTCAGGGACCCAAAGTCGAAACACCATATATTTT. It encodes CASSWKLSGTQSRNTIYF.

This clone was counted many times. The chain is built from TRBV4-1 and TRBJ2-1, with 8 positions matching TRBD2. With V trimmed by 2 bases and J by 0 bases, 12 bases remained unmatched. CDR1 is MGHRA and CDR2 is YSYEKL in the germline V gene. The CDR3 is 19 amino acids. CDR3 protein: CASSQLFGKRESSYNEQFF. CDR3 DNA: TGCGCCAGCAGCCAATTATTCGGGAAGCGGGAGAGCTCCTACAATGAGCAGTTCTTC.

CDR3 sequence (DNA): TGTGCCAGCCCAGCGGGGGGGCTGGGCACCGGGGAGCTGTTTTTT. It encodes CASPAGGLGTGELFF. The J gene is TRBJ2-2, the V gene TRBV9; 10 bases are shared with TRBD2. The V gene's germline CDR1 is SGDLS and CDR2 YYNGEE. Unmatched junction bases numbered 7, after V lost 7 bases and J lost 4 bases. This CDR3 has 15 amino acids.

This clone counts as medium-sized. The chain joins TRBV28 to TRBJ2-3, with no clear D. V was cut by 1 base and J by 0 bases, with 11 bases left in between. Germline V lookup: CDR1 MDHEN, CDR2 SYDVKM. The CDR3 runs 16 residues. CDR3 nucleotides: TGTGCCAGCAGTTTATTAGGTAGAACTAGCACAGATACGCAGTATTTT. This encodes CASSLLGRTSTDTQYF.

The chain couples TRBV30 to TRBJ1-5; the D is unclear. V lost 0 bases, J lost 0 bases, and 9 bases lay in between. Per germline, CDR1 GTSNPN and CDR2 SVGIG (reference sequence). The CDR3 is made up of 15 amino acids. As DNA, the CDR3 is TGTGCCTGGAGTGTTGGGCAGCATAGCAATCAGCCCCAGCATTTT. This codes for CAWSVGQHSNQPQHF.

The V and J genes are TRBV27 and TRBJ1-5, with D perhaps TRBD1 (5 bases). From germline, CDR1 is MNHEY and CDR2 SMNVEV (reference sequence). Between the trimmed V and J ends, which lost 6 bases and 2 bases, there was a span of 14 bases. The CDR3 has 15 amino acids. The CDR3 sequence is CASSAGAVGNQPQHF. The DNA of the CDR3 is TGTGCCAGCAGCGCTGGGGCGGTAGGCAATCAGCCCCAGCATTTT.

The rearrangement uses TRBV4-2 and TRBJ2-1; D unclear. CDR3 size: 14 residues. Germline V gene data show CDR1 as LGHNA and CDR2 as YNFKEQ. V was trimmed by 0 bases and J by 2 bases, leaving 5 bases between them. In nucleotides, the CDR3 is TGTGCCAGCAGCCAAGAAACGGCCTACAATGAGCAGTTCTTC. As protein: CASSQETAYNEQFF.

This chain's CDR3 is CASSLARQTLVNTEAFF. Here the CDR3 DNA reads TGCGCCAGCAGCTTGGCCCGACAGACCCTGGTGAACACTGAAGCTTTCTTT. The chain employs TRBV5-1 and TRBJ1-1, with a tentative D call TRBD1 (5 bases). The CDR3 is 17 residues long. Germline CDR1 and CDR2: SGHRS and YFSETQ. The V and J ends lost 0 bases and 0 bases respectively, with 15 bases between them.

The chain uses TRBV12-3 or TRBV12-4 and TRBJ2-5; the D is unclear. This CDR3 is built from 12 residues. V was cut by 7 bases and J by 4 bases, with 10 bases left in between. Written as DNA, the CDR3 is TGTGCCAGCAACATCCATGGAGAGACCCAGTACTTC. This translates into CASNIHGETQYF.